The present entry profiles one T cell receptor beta chain with its context. 60 Vbeta and 13 Jbeta primers were used in PCR. Method: immunoSEQ multiplex PCR; TCRdb's copy keeps in-frame clones and lacks some. The sample has fewer than 150,000 clones; around 75% are singletons. This sample was included in a study of cytomegalovirus exposure and HLA in healthy donors. The TCR sequence derives from a man aged 30-40 years in good health and CMV-seronegative. Sequenced material: PBMCs.

CDR3 residues: CASSTGGNGLRTFF. For the CDR3, the DNA is TGTGCCAGCAGCACAGGGGGCAATGGTTTGCGAACTTTCTTT. This chain links TRBV28 with TRBJ1-1; 9 positions match TRBD1. The V segment lost 6 bases and the J segment 12 bases; nucleotides outside the gene matches: 14. The V gene's germline CDR1 is MDHEN and CDR2 SYDVKM. The CDR3 runs to 14 residues.